This T cell receptor beta chain was sequenced for a study of blood T cell repertoires in COVID-19. Study context: In each case, the material was cDNA or gDNA derived from T cells, B-cell-depleted T cells, or PBMCs.

Sequenced by immunoSEQ multiplex PCR; TCRdb stores in-frame clones only, minus some. There are some 460,000 clones in the sample; around nine tenths occur only once, and 4.3% lies in the top ten. The CDR3 sequence is 17 residues long. Trimming removed 1 base from V and 2 bases from J, with 15 bases in between. The germline V gene has CDR1 SEHNR and CDR2 FQNEAQ (reference sequence). The clonotype was recovered from a woman aged 25 to 39 with acute or convalescent COVID-19. The sequencing sample was made of peripheral blood. The chain uses TRBV7-9 and TRBJ2-1, with a possible D match to TRBD1 (6 bases). CDR3 DNA sequence: TGTGCCAGCAGCTTAGGAGGGGACACACCACCCTACAATGAGCAGTTCTTC. It translates to CASSLGGDTPPYNEQFF.